The clone carrying this TCR beta chain was observed once. Its antigen is currently unknown. These data originate in a study of shared clonotypes between healthy human individuals. Positively selected for CCR7, the CD45RO-negative cells used as naive CD8 cells excluded terminally differentiated effector memory CD45RA+ cells. Looked up from germline, CDR1 is SEHNR and CDR2 is FQNEAQ (reference sequence). The ends lost 5 bases at V and 2 bases at J; junction bases unmatched: 11. The CDR3 spans 17 residues. Overall study results and limits: Among the subsets, naive ones generally showed larger estimated richness than memory ones. Generation probabilities of non-shared clonotypes were lower (relative to those shared by all four donors).

The assay ran at deep level. Libraries were prepared by immunoSEQ multiplex PCR; TCRdb keeps only in-frame clonotypes and omits some of them. The sample includes around 600,000 clones, roughly 98% seen only once; the top ten take 0.3%. This chain connects TRBV7-9 to TRBJ2-5; the match to TRBD2 covers 10 bases. The clonotype originates from a man in his thirties or forties in good health. The source material was naive CD8+ T cells sorted from blood. The CDR3 DNA sequence: TGTGCCAGCAGCACGACAGAACCGGGACTAGCGCAAGAGACCCAGTACTTC. Translation: CASSTTEPGLAQETQYF.